Sequencing of this TCR beta chain was carried out in a study of OX40 agonist ivuxolimab in advanced cancers. Looking at the study overall: The costimulatory receptor OX40 (CD134) was targeted by ivuxolimab, a fully human IgG2 agonistic monoclonal antibody. Three dose-escalation patients achieved partial responses, one with hepatocellular carcinoma and two with cutaneous melanoma. In the dose-escalation cohort, 82.7% of patients were male, and the mean age was roughly 60 years, with a range of roughly 23 to 85. Among the roughly 54 dose-escalation patients, 19 had hepatocellular carcinoma, around 15 melanoma, 9 renal cell carcinoma and 9 head and neck cancer. Intravenous ivuxolimab was administered to patients every 2 weeks at six dose levels: 0.01, 0.1, 0.3, 1.5, 3 and 10 mg/kg. Prior anti-PD-1, anti-PD-L1 or anti-CTLA-4 therapy was permitted, and checkpoint inhibitors had been received by about 44% of dose-escalation patients. The paper describes the monotherapy dose-escalation part (N of about 55 patients) of the phase I trial of ivuxolimab. The point of sequencing TCRbeta in the periphery was to test whether ivuxolimab changed TCR sequence diversity and drove clonal T-cell expansion. Results and caveats for the whole study, not just this receptor: On average, CD8+ T cells showed more expanded clones than CD4+ T cells after ivuxolimab. In the 0.1-3.0 mg/kg groups, partial responders were among the patients with the lowest normalized peripheral clonal expansion, particularly in CD8+ T cells. The antigen specificity of the peripheral T cells that underwent clonal expansion was not determined. Low levels of normalized T-cell clonal expansion were also shown by some nonresponding patients. At doses of 0.1 to 3.0 mg/kg, clonal expansion of both CD4+ and CD8+ T cells in blood was seen between baseline and week 6.

For sequencing of the TCRbeta CDR3 region, genomic DNA was extracted from the sorted cells. TCRbeta CDR3 regions were sequenced using the immunoSEQ Assay. Imported from immuneACCESS, the table was reduced by TCRdb to in-frame sequences with V and J called. These copies leave out some clones; in studies compared against another copy, an unresolved V gene accounts for under half, and the cause of the remainder is not known. The sample records around 84,000 clones, 75% to 95% of which are singletons. The ten most abundant clones make up 0.43% of the sample. The trial excluded patients who had a history of autoimmune disease or were on systemic immunosuppression. Peripheral blood for TCR sequencing was collected from all dose cohorts at baseline, on cycle 4 day 1, and on cycle 7 day 1. Samples came from an open-label, multicenter, first-in-human phase I dose-escalation trial of ivuxolimab. Adults with locally advanced or metastatic melanoma, renal cell, hepatocellular, or head and neck squamous cell carcinoma were enrolled in the trial. Before TCR sequencing, CD4+ and CD8+ T cells were separately sorted from peripheral blood.

A word on this clone: The clone's antigen remains unknown. No base-level quality is on record; no much larger clone is a single base apart.

The sequencing here drew on CD4+ or CD8+ T cells sorted from blood, taken in a trial of the OX40 agonist ivuxolimab. This TCR came from an adult with an advanced solid tumor such as melanoma, head and neck, liver or kidney cancer.

The CDR3 corresponds to CASRNQGAVYNEQFF. The nucleotide sequence reads TGTGCCAGCAGGAATCAGGGGGCGGTCTACAATGAGCAGTTCTTC. Recombination joined TRBV6-4 with TRBJ2-1; the central 8 bases match TRBD1. V lost 6 bases and J lost 3 bases, and the count of bases not matched to a germline gene is 7. The CDR3 covers 15 residues, taking in both the cysteine and the phenylalanine. The retained sequence is limited to the CDR3, 45 bases, with the frame set at the first base. Taken from the germline V gene, the CDR1 and CDR2 loops are MRHNA and SNTAGT.